This entry features one T cell receptor beta chain sequence. The antigen is unknown. Using 32 V and 13 J primers, multiplex PCR amplified TCR beta CDR3. TCRdb passed the multiplex PCR reads through MiXCR, listing each CDR3 protein once. The sample lists several thousand distinct CDR3 sequences; about 49% were seen once. Bulk tumor genomic DNA, approximately 560 ng per sample, was used as template. Multiple widely separated biopsies were taken from each primary tumor at surgery. Each patient presented with untreated, newly diagnosed non-small cell lung cancer and received curative surgery. The sample originates from a study of immune heterogeneity within non-small cell lung tumors. Study-level information: Classification of the tumors gave a few squamous cell carcinomas, approximately 10 non-squamous carcinomas and 1 not otherwise specified. The study's findings and limits: A moderate but significant correlation was found, linking local T-cell clonality with local tumor mutational burden (R roughly 0.35). Identical dominant CDR3 beta clonotypes recurred among a patient's tumor sites, alongside site-unique high-frequency clones. The repertoire of each individual patient held high-frequency T-cell receptor beta clonotypes that were largely distinct from those of other patients.

The CDR3 loop spans 14 amino acids. V was pared by 3 bases and J by 6 bases, with 4 bases of the junction left unmatched. Germline CDR1 and CDR2: LGHDT and YNNKEL (reference sequence). This chain links TRBV3-1 with TRBJ1-5; 8 nucleotides match TRBD1. This receptor was taken from a man between 65 and 85 years old with non-small cell lung cancer. Sequencing used lung tumor tissue. CDR3 in amino acids: CASSHSGGGQPQHF. The CDR3 region has the DNA TGTGCCAGCAGCCACTCAGGGGGCGGTCAGCCCCAGCATTTT. The complete variable domain, with remaining parts taken from reference TRBV3-1 and TRBJ1-5, reads DTAVSQTPKYLVTQMGNDKSIKCEQNLGHDTMYWYKQDSKKFLKIMFSYNNKELIINETVPNRFSPKSPDKAHLNLHINSLELGDSAVYFCASSHSGGGQPQHFGDGTRLSIL.